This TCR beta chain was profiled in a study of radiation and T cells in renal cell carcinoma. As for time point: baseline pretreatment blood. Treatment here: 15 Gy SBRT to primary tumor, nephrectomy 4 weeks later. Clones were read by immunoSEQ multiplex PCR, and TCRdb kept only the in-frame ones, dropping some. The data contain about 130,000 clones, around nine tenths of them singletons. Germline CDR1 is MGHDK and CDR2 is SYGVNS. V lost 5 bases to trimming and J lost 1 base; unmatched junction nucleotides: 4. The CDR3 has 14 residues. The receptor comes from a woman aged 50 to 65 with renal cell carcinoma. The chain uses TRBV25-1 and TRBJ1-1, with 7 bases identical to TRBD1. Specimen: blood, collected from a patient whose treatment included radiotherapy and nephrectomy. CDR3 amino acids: CASSSHRGNTEAFF. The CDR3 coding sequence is TGTGCCAGCAGTTCTCACAGGGGGAACACTGAAGCTTTCTTT.